This T cell receptor (beta chain) originates from a study of blood T cell repertoires in COVID-19. Across the whole study: COVID-19 samples from acute and convalescent phases originated in the United States, Italy and Spain. PBMCs, B-cell-depleted T cells, or T cells provided the cDNA or gDNA that made up the material.

Repertoires were generated with immunoSEQ multiplex PCR, while TCRdb's copy carries only in-frame clones and drops some. In the table there are 250,000 to 350,000 clones, around 87% of which are singletons. Deletions cut 6 bases from V and 4 bases from J, with 21 bases between. CDR1 MDHEN and CDR2 SYDVKM come from the germline V gene. The CDR3 has 16 amino acids. The specimen sequenced was peripheral blood. This chain uses TRBV28 with TRBJ1-1, with a weak D call TRBD1 (6 bases). The receptor was isolated from a woman aged 45 to 65 who had recovered from COVID-19. The CDR3 sequence: CASSRNIGGVSTEAFF. CDR3 in DNA: TGTGCCAGCAGCCGAAATATTGGGGGCGTGAGCACTGAAGCTTTCTTT.